The 17 T cell receptor beta chains listed next were all sequenced from one sample in a study of blood T cells in healthy people across ages. Next came a second PCR, run for roughly 6 to 11 cycles, which used a sample-barcoded 5' primer along with a J-beta primer mix. Via MiXCR, TCRdb re-called the 5' RACE reads, giving one row per CDR3 protein. This table holds 850,000 to 1,000,000 distinct CDR3 sequences, 45% to 60% found once. The source material was blood. Source of these receptors: a woman aged 60-70 years in good health.

The table lists this clonotype with a few counts. The gene calls are TRBV4-2 and TRBJ2-5, with TRBD2 matching 8 bases. This CDR3 is built from 16 residues. Looked up from germline, CDR1 is LGHNA and CDR2 is YNFKEQ. V shed 5 bases and J 4 bases; nucleotides not matched to a gene: 12. The DNA for the CDR3 is TGTGCCAGCAGCACCCGAGGACTAGCTCTGTCAGAGACCCAGTACTTC. Amino acids: CASSTRGLALSETQYF.

Comment on this clonotype: One junction end disagrees with the germline gene, perhaps due to a read error. The V gene is TRBV5-1, the J gene TRBJ2-7, with 7 bases lining up with TRBD1. CDR3 length: 15 residues. Germline V gives CDR1 SGHRS, CDR2 YFSETQ. Here the CDR3 reads CANSLSTGSSYEQYF. In DNA form, the CDR3 reads TGCGCCAACAGCCTTTCGACAGGGAGCTCCTACGAGCAGTACTTC.

CDR3 loop: CASSANLAGAYNEQFF. In DNA, the CDR3 is TGTGCCAGCAGCGCCAATCTAGCGGGAGCGTACAATGAGCAGTTCTTC. The chain carries TRBV7-7 and TRBJ2-1; TRBD2 agrees at 10 bases. Per germline, CDR1 SSHAT and CDR2 FNYEAQ (reference sequence). CDR3 size: 16 residues. V shed 5 bases, J shed 4 bases, and the junction held 8 bases outside the gene matches. Based on the CDR3 plus reference TRBV7-7 and TRBJ2-1, the full variable domain is GAGVSQSPRYKVTKRGQDVTLRCDPISSHATLYWYQQALGQGPEFLTYFNYEAQPDKSGLPSDRFSAERPEGSISTLTIQRTEQRDSAMYRCASSANLAGAYNEQFFGPGTRLTVL.

This chain uses TRBV7-2 with TRBJ2-7; 7 bases are shared with TRBD2. The J call may be faulty, since TRBJ2-5 better matches the DNA end. The germline V gene encodes CDR1 SGHTA and CDR2 FQGNSA. The CDR3 runs to 15 residues. This CDR3 is CASSLFAGVGETQYF. For the CDR3, the DNA is TGTGCCAGCAGCTTATTCGCGGGAGTCGGCGAGACCCAGTACTTC.

The chain recombines TRBV7-9 with TRBJ2-4; 13 bases are shared with TRBD2. The CDR3 runs to 15 residues. V lost 5 bases and J lost 13; bases outside the gene matches: 11. Germline V gives CDR1 SEHNR, CDR2 FQNEAQ (reference sequence). DNA for the CDR3: TGTGCCAGCAGCCCCGGACTAGCGGGAGTCGAGGAGCAGTACTTC. This sequence encodes CASSPGLAGVEEQYF.

On this clonotype: A much larger clone is a single base away; this may be a read error. V is TRBV7-2 and J is TRBJ2-3, with TRBD2 matching over 7 bases. Unmatched junction bases numbered 7, after V lost 5 bases and J lost 11 bases. The CDR3 sequence is 12 residues long. CDR1 and CDR2 from the germline V gene are SGHTA and FQGNSA. In nucleotides, the CDR3 is TGTACCAGCAGCAGTCGGGACTACGTGCAGTATTTT. The encoded protein is CTSSSRDYVQYF.

The chain combines TRBV20-1 with TRBJ2-1; 16 nucleotides line up with TRBD2. The junction had 19 bases not matched to a gene; V was cut back by 0 bases and J by 8 bases. CDR3 length: 21 amino acids. Germline values: CDR1 DFQATT, CDR2 SNEGSKA (reference sequence). This chain's CDR3 is CSARDRGGGTSGRARFDEQFF. CDR3 sequence (DNA): TGCAGTGCTAGAGATCGGGGAGGTGGGACTAGCGGGAGGGCCAGATTTGATGAGCAGTTCTTC.

This clonotype has just one count. This rearrangement joins TRBV7-9 to TRBJ2-1; D remains ambiguous. Germline loops: CDR1 SEHNR, CDR2 FQNEAQ (reference sequence). The CDR3 loop spans 15 amino acids. V was trimmed by 5 bases and J by 8 bases, leaving 19 bases between them. The CDR3 here is CASSKQIPSRDEQFF. The CDR3 nucleotides are TGTGCCAGCAGCAAACAGATTCCCTCCCGGGATGAGCAGTTCTTC. Combining the CDR3 with reference TRBV7-9 and TRBJ2-1 gives the whole variable domain DTGVSQNPRHKITKRGQNVTFRCDPISEHNRLYWYRQTLGQGPEFLTYFQNEAQLEKSRLLSDRFSAERPKGSFSTLEIQRTEQGDSAMYLCASSKQIPSRDEQFFGPGTRLTVL.

This clonotype showed up just a few times. The V and J genes are TRBV7-2 and TRBJ2-3; 7 positions match TRBD2. Germline CDR1 and CDR2: SGHTA and FQGNSA. J lost 5 bases, V lost 3 bases, and 8 bases had no gene match. CDR3 size: 15 residues. CDR3 loop: CASSFGGGSLDTQYF. The DNA of the CDR3 is TGTGCCAGCAGCTTTGGTGGCGGGAGTTTAGATACGCAGTATTTT.

A remark on this clonotype: A clone one base away is much larger, so this may be a read error. The J gene is TRBJ2-7, the V gene TRBV29-1; 9 nucleotides line up with TRBD2. This CDR3 has 15 amino acids. Germline trimming cut 3 bases from V and 12 bases from J; bases unmatched to any gene: 18. Germline V gives CDR1 SQVTM, CDR2 ANQGSEA. CDR3 sequence: CSVDKTSGLPETRYF. CDR3 bases: TGCAGCGTTGACAAGACTAGCGGCCTACCGGAGACCCGGTACTTC.

The chain couples TRBV5-5 to TRBJ2-5; a weak D match, TRBD1 (6 bases). CDR3 length equals 14 residues. Germline V lookup: CDR1 SGHKS, CDR2 YYEKEE (reference sequence). Deletions cut 4 bases from V and 5 bases from J, with 15 bases between. Here the CDR3 DNA reads TGTGCCAGCAGCAGAAGCAGGGGAGTTGAGACCCAGTACTTC. Amino acids: CASSRSRGVETQYF.

As DNA, the CDR3 is TGTGCCAGCAGCCCACAGACCTTCTCCTACAATGAGCAGTTCTTC. It is translated as CASSPQTFSYNEQFF. The chain has TRBV7-3 and TRBJ2-1; D unclear. The CDR3 consists of 15 residues. V lost 5 bases, J lost 0 bases, and 11 bases lay in between. Germline CDR1 reads SGHTA; CDR2 reads FQGTGA.

The rearrangement uses TRBV7-9 and TRBJ2-1; the match to TRBD2 covers 14 bases. CDR1 SEHNR and CDR2 FQNEAQ come from the germline V gene (reference sequence). Trimming removed 4 bases from V and 12 bases from J; junction bases left unmatched: 5. The CDR3 length is 14 residues. CDR3 coding DNA: TGTGCCAGCAGCTCCGGGACTAGCGGGGGAGGGCAGTTCTTC. It is translated as CASSSGTSGGGQFF.

The genes are TRBV3-1 and TRBJ2-7; TRBD2 aligns across 7 bases. Germline V gene data show CDR1 as LGHDT and CDR2 as YNNKEL (reference sequence). There are 15 residues in the CDR3. After removal of 2 bases from V and 2 bases from J, the junction contained 6 bases not matched to a gene. For the CDR3, the DNA is TGTGCCAGCAGCCAACAGGGCGGGACTACCTACGAGCAGTACTTC. Translation gives CASSQQGGTTYEQYF.

The genes are TRBV28 and TRBJ2-1, with D perhaps matching TRBD1 or TRBD2 (6 bases each). The V end was cut by 8 bases, the J end by 12 bases, with 26 bases between. Germline values: CDR1 MDHEN, CDR2 SYDVKM. The CDR3 is 15 residues long. The CDR3 region has the DNA TGTGCCAGCGCTTCTTCGGGGGCGGGGAATGAGCGGCAGTTCTTC. It is translated as CASASSGAGNERQFF.

The chain couples TRBV2 to TRBJ2-5; D gene unclear. The germline gives CDR1 SNHLY, CDR2 FYNNEI. The CDR3 runs to 14 residues. V was pared by 4 bases and J by 2 bases, with 11 bases between. The CDR3 coding sequence is TGTGCCAGCAGTGGGAGACAAATACAAGAGACCCAGTACTTC. Translating it yields CASSGRQIQETQYF. Using reference TRBV2 and TRBJ2-5 for the parts outside the CDR3, the full variable domain is EPEVTQTPSHQVTQMGQEVILRCVPISNHLYFYWYRQILGQKVEFLVSFYNNEISEKSEIFDDQFSVERPDGSNFTLKIRSTKLEDSAMYFCASSGRQIQETQYFGPGTRLLVL.

This clonotype appeared a few times. The chain combines TRBV2 with TRBJ2-1, with D hard to call. Trimming took off 3 bases at V and 7 bases at J, with 7 bases between the two ends. Germline-derived CDR1 and CDR2 are SNHLY and FYNNEI. The CDR3 length is 12 residues. CDR3 region: CASSDGINEQFF. The CDR3 DNA sequence: TGTGCCAGCAGTGACGGTATTAATGAGCAGTTCTTC.